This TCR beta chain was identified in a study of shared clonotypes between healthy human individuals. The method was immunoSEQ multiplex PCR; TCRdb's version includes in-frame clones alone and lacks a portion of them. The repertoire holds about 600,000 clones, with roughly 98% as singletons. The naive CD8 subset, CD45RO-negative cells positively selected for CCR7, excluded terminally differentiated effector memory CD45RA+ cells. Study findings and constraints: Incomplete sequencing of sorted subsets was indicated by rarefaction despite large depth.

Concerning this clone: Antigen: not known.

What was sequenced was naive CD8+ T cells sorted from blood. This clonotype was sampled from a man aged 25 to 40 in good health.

In DNA, the CDR3 is TGCGCCAGCAGCCAGCGCGTGACAGAATACGAGCAGTACTTC. As protein: CASSQRVTEYEQYF. This chain uses TRBV4-3 with TRBJ2-7; D is possibly TRBD1 (5 bases). The CDR3 has 14 residues. The germline V gene has CDR1 LGHNA and CDR2 YSLEER. V was shortened by 3 bases and J by 4 bases, with 13 bases between the two germline ends.